Detailed here is one T cell receptor beta chain. This specimen belongs to a study of blood T cell repertoires in COVID-19. As processed by the authors: Counts of nucleated cells, estimated from reference gene primer amplification, were obtained. Produced via immunoSEQ multiplex PCR; TCRdb's table is partial and in-frame only. V and J calls and clone size follow that table, whereas D and trimming were derived from the DNA. The sample lists about 160,000 clones; 80% to 95% were seen once. The trim removed 2 bases at V and 5 bases at J, leaving 2 bases unmatched. CDR3 length equals 13 residues. Germline values: CDR1 SGHNT, CDR2 YYREEE (reference sequence).

The V call is TRBV5-4, the J call TRBJ2-5; TRBD2 aligns across 8 bases. The sequencing input was peripheral blood. This receptor was obtained from a woman in her forties or fifties with acute or convalescent COVID-19. The chain's CDR3 is CASSFPGGETQYF. The CDR3 nucleotides are TGTGCCAGCAGCTTTCCGGGAGGGGAGACCCAGTACTTC.